A selection of T cell receptor beta chains follows, all from one sample in a study of T cell repertoires in cytomegalovirus infection. These receptors have no identified antigens. TCRdb ran MiXCR on the reads and lists one entry per CDR3 protein. The sample gives approximately 730,000 distinct CDR3 sequences, roughly 36% of which show up once; about 20% is in the top ten. Sequenced here: cultured PBMCs, sampled from culture after CMV antigen stimulation. The receptor set was obtained from a human donor in good health (CMV status not recorded). Some clones in this sample may be carry-over from other donors' samples. CDR3s include the opening cysteine and the closing phenylalanine or tryptophan. The D gene is left open where the match is weak. Expanded clones are given a class, and other clones once, few, many or no size at all.

J gene	clone size	V gene	D gene	CDR3 protein
TRBJ1-2	once	TRBV5-5	-	CASSLIGGSYGYTF
TRBJ2-6	-	TRBV27	TRBD1	CASSARDRGDPGANVLTF
TRBJ2-1	many	TRBV7-2	TRBD2	CASSLDLSSEFWPSGNNEQFF
TRBJ2-1	many	TRBV7-2	TRBD2	CASSPPSGRAYNEQFF
TRBJ1-6	-	TRBV4-1	-	CASSQGEGTGSPLHF
TRBJ1-2	few	TRBV6-6	-	CASSYSLPGFRGYTF
TRBJ2-3	-	TRBV7-9	TRBD1	CASSLAVRTGETDTQYF
TRBJ2-7	-	TRBV6-4	-	CASSDRFRLAGRVYEQYF
TRBJ2-3	many	TRBV7-2	TRBD2	CASSSRLAGGIIDTQYF
TRBJ1-4	-	TRBV7-6	-	CASSLEGTLAVTNEKLFF
TRBJ2-7	few	TRBV5-1	-	CASSLRENYEQYF
TRBJ1-1	-	TRBV19	-	CASSMGVSEAFF
TRBJ1-1	many	TRBV7-9	TRBD1	CASSSGQDFNTEAFF
TRBJ1-2	few	TRBV5-4	-	CASSLGRVKNYGYTF
TRBJ2-1	few	TRBV19	-	CASSYGTQYNEQFF
TRBJ2-1	few	TRBV2	TRBD2	CASATSGRAGALVFNEQFF
TRBJ2-1	-	TRBV18	-	CASSQSESSEQFF
TRBJ2-7	once	TRBV19	-	CASSSKLGSYEQYF
TRBJ2-1	-	TRBV12-3/TRBV12-4	TRBD2	CASSRSGGAAGSYNEQFF
TRBJ1-1	-	TRBV4-1	-	CASSQDIGNMNTEAFF
TRBJ2-7	-	TRBV29-1	TRBD2	CSAGGGSYEQYF
TRBJ2-3	few	TRBV10-3	-	CATGPAGRTDTQYF
TRBJ2-5	-	TRBV5-4	-	CASSRGSAEETQYF
TRBJ2-7	-	TRBV7-2	TRBD2	CASSTSDYEQYF
TRBJ2-7	many	TRBV7-6	TRBD2	CASSLAAGGPREQYF
TRBJ2-7	-	TRBV27	-	CASSLDRAGAYEQYF
TRBJ1-3	few	TRBV5-4	-	CASSFDRSGNTIYF
TRBJ2-1	-	TRBV6-2/TRBV6-3	-	CASTTGIKAELYNEQFF
TRBJ1-1	few	TRBV12-3/TRBV12-4	-	CASSTRPTEAFF
TRBJ2-5	-	TRBV20-1	TRBD2	CSARHSGGAGETQYF
TRBJ1-2	few	TRBV27	TRBD1	CASRPQGGRIYGYTF
TRBJ2-7	few	TRBV7-2	-	CASSPPPGAYEQYF
TRBJ2-3	-	TRBV13	TRBD1	CASSSRDSNAADTQYF
TRBJ1-6	-	TRBV12-3/TRBV12-4	-	CASSRWATSYNSPLHF
TRBJ1-2	-	TRBV28	TRBD1	CASSLSGTGKMVNYGYTF
TRBJ1-5	-	TRBV6-5	-	CASSYSGSDQPQHF
TRBJ2-3	many	TRBV7-2	-	CASSPHSGLRDTQYF
TRBJ2-2	-	TRBV2	TRBD2	CASSLTSGSRTGELFF
TRBJ1-4	-	TRBV20-1	TRBD1	CSAFTGGSGEKLFF
TRBJ1-1	few	TRBV19	TRBD1	CASSTWTGATEAFF
TRBJ2-1	few	TRBV12-3/TRBV12-4	-	CASTDTGMIYDEQFF
TRBJ2-1	few	TRBV19	-	CASSPDSFYNEQFF
TRBJ2-1	-	TRBV19	-	CASHPAVRYNEQFF
TRBJ2-1	many	TRBV7-6	-	CASSLGPGEWANEQFF
TRBJ2-1	-	TRBV2	-	CASSESAAPMGNEQFF
TRBJ1-5	few	TRBV7-9	-	CASSPGGTDQPQHF
TRBJ2-1	-	TRBV20-1	-	CSALGTYNEQFF
TRBJ1-1	few	TRBV4-3	-	CASSQEFPGRPEAFF
TRBJ2-5	-	TRBV7-2	-	CASSPRWSPYF
TRBJ2-3	-	TRBV28	-	CASRGLLVTQYF